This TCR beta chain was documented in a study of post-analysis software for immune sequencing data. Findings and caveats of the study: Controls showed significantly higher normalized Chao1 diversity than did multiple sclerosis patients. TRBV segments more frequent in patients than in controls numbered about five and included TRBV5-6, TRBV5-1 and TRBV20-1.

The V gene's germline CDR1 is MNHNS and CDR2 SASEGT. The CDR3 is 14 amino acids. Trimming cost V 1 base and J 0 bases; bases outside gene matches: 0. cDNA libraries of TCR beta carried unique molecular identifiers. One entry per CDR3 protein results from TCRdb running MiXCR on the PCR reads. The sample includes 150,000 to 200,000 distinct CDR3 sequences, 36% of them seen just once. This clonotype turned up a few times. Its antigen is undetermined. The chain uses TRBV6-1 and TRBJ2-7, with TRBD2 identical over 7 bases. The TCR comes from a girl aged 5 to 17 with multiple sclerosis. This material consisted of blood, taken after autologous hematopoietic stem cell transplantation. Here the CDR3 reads CASSEERDSYEQYF. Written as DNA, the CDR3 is TGTGCCAGCAGTGAAGAGCGGGACTCCTACGAGCAGTACTTC.